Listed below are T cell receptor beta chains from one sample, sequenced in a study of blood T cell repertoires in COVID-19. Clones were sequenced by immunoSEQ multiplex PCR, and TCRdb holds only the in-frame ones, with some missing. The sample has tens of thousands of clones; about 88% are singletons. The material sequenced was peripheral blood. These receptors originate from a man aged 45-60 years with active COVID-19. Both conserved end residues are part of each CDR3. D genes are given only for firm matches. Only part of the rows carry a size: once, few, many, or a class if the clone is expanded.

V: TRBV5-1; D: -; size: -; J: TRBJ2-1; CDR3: CASSLDNYNEQFF
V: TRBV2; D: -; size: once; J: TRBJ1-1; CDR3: CASIDSNTEAFF
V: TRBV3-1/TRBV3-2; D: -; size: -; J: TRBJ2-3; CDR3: CASSQDLGPVSRRTDTQYF
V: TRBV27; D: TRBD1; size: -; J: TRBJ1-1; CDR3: CASSFRGAPNTEAFF
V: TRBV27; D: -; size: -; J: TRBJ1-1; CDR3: CASNRGANTEAFF
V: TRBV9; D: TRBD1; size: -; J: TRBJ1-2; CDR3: CASSGRDSNYGYTF
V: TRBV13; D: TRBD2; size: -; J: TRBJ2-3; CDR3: CASSTTSESTDTQYF
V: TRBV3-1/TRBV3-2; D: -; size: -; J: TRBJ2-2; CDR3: CASSPPSRDSLATGELFF
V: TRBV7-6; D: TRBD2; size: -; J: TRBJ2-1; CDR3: CASSLGASSGGYNEQFF
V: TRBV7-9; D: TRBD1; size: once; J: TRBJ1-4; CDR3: CASSPQQGINEKLFF
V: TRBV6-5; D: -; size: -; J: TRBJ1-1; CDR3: CASRGKGSVNTEAFF
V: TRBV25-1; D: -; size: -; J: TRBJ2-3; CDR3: CASSEFEGGSTDTQYF
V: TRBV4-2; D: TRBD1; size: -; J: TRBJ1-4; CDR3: CASSQTGQGNEKLFF
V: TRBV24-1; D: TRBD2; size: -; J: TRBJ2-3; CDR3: CATSDLASGGAFGTDTQYF
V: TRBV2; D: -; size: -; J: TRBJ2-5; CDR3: CASSDYETQYF
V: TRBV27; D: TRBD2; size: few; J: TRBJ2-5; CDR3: CASSSTSGGDQETQYF
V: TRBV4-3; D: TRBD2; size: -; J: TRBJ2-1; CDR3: CASSTQAGYLEQFF
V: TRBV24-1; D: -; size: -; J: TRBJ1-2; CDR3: CATSGRGGDYGYTF
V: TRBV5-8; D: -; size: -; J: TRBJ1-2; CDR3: CASSLRGDGYTF
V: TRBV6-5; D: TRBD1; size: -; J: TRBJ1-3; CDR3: CASQQGGFSGNIIYF
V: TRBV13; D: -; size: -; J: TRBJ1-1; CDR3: CASSLTGNTEAFF